The following is a T cell receptor (beta chain) sequence with its context. This CDR3 spans 15 amino acids. J lost 7 bases, V lost 2 bases, and 1 base had no gene match. Germline CDR1 SGHRS, CDR2 YFSETQ. Profiled with immunoSEQ multiplex PCR; TCRdb holds only in-frame clones, not every one. The table includes some 200,000 clones, approximately 80% detected once. This sample stems from a study of blood T cell repertoires in COVID-19. The chain has TRBV5-1 and TRBJ2-1; 15 bases line up with TRBD2. This TCR was sampled from a woman between 45 and 60 years old who had recovered from COVID-19. The sample consisted of PBMCs or T cells enriched from blood (not recorded which). The CDR3 coding sequence is TGCGCCAGCAGCTTCGGGACTAGCGGGAGGAATGAGCAGTTCTTC. Translation: CASSFGTSGRNEQFF. Combining the CDR3 with reference TRBV5-1 and TRBJ2-1 gives the whole variable domain KAGVTQTPRYLIKTRGQQVTLSCSPISGHRSVSWYQQTPGQGLQFLFEYFSETQRNKGNFPGRFSGRQFSNSRSEMNVSTLELGDSALYLCASSFGTSGRNEQFFGPGTRLTVL.